The clone carrying this TCR beta chain was counted many times. Its antigen is currently unknown. This record comes from a study of T cells in Graves' hyperthyroidism and ophthalmopathy. Across the whole study: At the time of initial diagnosis and before any treatment, peripheral blood was collected. The study, taken as a whole, reports: For ophthalmopathy, model prediction preceded onset by a median about six months. Peripheral blood also featured most of the thyroid clonotypes expanded above 0.001. From stable hyperthyroidism, ophthalmopathy was separated by a 13 V-J model.

The investigators amplified TCR beta CDR3 regions from RNA transcripts. The TCR CDR3 first-round RT-PCR relied on the HTBI primer set. TCRdb recomputed calls from the multiplex PCR reads with MiXCR, one row per CDR3 protein. The table has a few hundred thousand distinct CDR3 sequences, around a sixth seen once; the top ten hold over 35%. The sample consisted of blood. The source is a man aged 18-30 years with Graves' ophthalmopathy.

CDR3 loop: CASSLWGGGANEQFF. CDR3 nucleotide sequence: TGTGCCAGCAGCTTATGGGGCGGGGGGGCCAATGAGCAGTTCTTC. The rearrangement links TRBV13 to TRBJ2-1; TRBD2 matches at 9 bases. Germline V gene lookup returns CDR1 PRHDT and CDR2 FYEKMQ (reference sequence). CDR3 length: 15 residues. Unmatched junction bases numbered 5, after V lost 2 bases and J lost 6 bases.